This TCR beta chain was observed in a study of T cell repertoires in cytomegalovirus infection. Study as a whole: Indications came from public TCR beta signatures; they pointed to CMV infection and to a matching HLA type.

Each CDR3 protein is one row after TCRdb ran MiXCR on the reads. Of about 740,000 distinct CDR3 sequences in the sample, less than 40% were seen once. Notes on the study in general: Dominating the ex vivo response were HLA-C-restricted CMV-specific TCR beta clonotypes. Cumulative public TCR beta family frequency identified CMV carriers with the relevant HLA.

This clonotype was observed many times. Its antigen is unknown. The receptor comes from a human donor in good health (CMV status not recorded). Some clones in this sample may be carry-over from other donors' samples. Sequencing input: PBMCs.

In DNA, the CDR3 is TGTGCCACAGAAACGAATAATGAGCAGTTCTTC. It encodes CATETNNEQFF. The J gene is TRBJ2-1, the V gene TRBV24-1; no clear D. Per the germline V gene, CDR1 is KGHDR and CDR2 is SFDVKD. The CDR3 runs 11 residues. Deletions cut 10 bases from V and 7 bases from J, with 10 bases between.